Reported below is one TCR beta chain. Generated by immunoSEQ multiplex PCR, the TCRdb table keeps only in-frame clones and is missing some. The sample lists a few hundred thousand clones, around 88% occurring once. This sample is part of a study of blood T cell repertoires in COVID-19. Study summary: The cDNA or gDNA used as material had been derived from T cells, B-cell-depleted T cells, or PBMCs.

The source is a man at least 80 years old with acute or convalescent COVID-19. The source material was peripheral blood.

CDR3 amino acids: CASSPRGLMNTEAFF. CDR3 nucleotide sequence: TGTGCCAGTAGTCCCCGGGGACTGATGAACACTGAAGCTTTCTTT. The chain employs TRBV19 and TRBJ1-1; tentative D call: TRBD1 (5 bases). Germline V lookup: CDR1 LNHDA, CDR2 SQIVND (reference sequence). This CDR3 has 15 amino acids. Between the trimmed V and J ends, which lost 5 bases and 0 bases, there was a span of 13 bases.